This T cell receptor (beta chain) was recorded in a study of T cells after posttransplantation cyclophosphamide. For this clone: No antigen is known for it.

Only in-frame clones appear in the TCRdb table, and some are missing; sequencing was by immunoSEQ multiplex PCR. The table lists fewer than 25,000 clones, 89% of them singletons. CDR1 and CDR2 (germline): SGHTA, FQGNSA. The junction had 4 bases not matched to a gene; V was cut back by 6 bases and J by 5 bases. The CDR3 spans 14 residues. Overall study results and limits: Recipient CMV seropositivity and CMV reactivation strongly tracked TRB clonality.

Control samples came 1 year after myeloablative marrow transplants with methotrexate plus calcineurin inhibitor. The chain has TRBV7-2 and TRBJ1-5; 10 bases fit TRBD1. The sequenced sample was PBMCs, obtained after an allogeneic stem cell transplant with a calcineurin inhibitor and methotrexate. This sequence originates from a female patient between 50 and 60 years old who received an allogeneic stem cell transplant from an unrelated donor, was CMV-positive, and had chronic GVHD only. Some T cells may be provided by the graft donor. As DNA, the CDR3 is TGTGCCAGCAGGGGGACAGGGGATCATCAGCCCCAGCATTTT. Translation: CASRGTGDHQPQHF.